This passage covers 9 T cell receptor beta chains from one sample sequenced in a study of blood T cell repertoires in COVID-19. The protocol was immunoSEQ multiplex PCR, while the TCRdb copy is restricted to in-frame clones and leaves out a portion. The data show around 130,000 clones, 75% to 90% seen once. Source material: PBMCs or T cells enriched from blood (not recorded which). Receptor source: a woman aged 50 to 65 who had recovered from COVID-19.

The V gene is TRBV4-1, the J gene TRBJ2-5; tentatively, D is TRBD2 (6 bases). This CDR3 is 14 amino acids long. In germline, CDR1 is MGHRA, CDR2 YSYEKL. The V end was cut by 5 bases, the J end by 3 bases, with 13 bases between. This chain's CDR3 is CASSTGRGKETQYF. The CDR3 nucleotides read TGCGCCAGCAGCACCGGTCGGGGGAAAGAGACCCAGTACTTC.

The rearrangement joins TRBV4-3 to TRBJ1-6; D not resolved. The CDR3 extends over 20 amino acids. Germline CDR1 reads LGHNA; CDR2 reads YSLEER. Deletions cut 0 bases from V and 4 bases from J, with 22 bases between. DNA for the CDR3: TGCGCCAGCAGCCAAGATCTTTTCCCTTGGCCGAAAACATATAATTCACCCCTCCACTTT. It translates to CASSQDLFPWPKTYNSPLHF.

This chain links TRBV27 with TRBJ2-3; D is uncertain. Germline-derived CDR1 and CDR2 are MNHEY and SMNVEV (reference sequence). Trimming took 5 bases from V and 6 from J, leaving 15 bases between them. There are 14 residues in the CDR3. CDR3 amino acids: CASSPYTPLDTQYF. Written as DNA, the CDR3 is TGTGCCAGCAGTCCCTATACCCCATTGGATACGCAGTATTTT.

This chain links TRBV3-1 (or the pseudogene TRBV3-2) with TRBJ1-2; 8 nucleotides line up with TRBD1. This CDR3 contains 15 residues. V was clipped by 4 bases and J by 2 bases; unmatched bases: 6. Germline assignment: CDR1 LGHDT and CDR2 YNNKEL (reference sequence). The CDR3 DNA follows: TGTGCCAGCAGCCGGGGACAGGTAGGGAACTATGGCTACACCTTC. Translated, it gives CASSRGQVGNYGYTF.

V usage is TRBV10-3 and J usage is TRBJ2-5; 8 bases map to TRBD1. This CDR3 has 12 residues. V dropped 11 bases and J dropped 5; count of bases not matched to a gene: 7. CDR1 and CDR2 (germline): ENHRY, SYGVKD. As DNA, the CDR3 is TGTGCCGCGACAGGGGACGCGGAGACCCAGTACTTC. Its protein product is CAATGDAETQYF.

V usage is TRBV21-1 and J usage is TRBJ2-4; the D call TRBD1 from the table was never checked on the DNA. TRBV21-1 is a pseudogene locus. This CDR3 has 17 residues. The CDR3 nucleotides read TGTGCCAGCAGCAAAGCGGGGACAGGAGCTAGTAAAAACATTCAGTACTTC. This codes for CASSKAGTGASKNIQYF.

The V and J genes are TRBV4-1 and TRBJ2-7; TRBD2 matches at 9 bases. J gave up 4 bases and V 4 bases, and 8 bases lay outside the gene matches. This CDR3 comprises 15 residues. CDR1 is MGHRA, CDR2 YSYEKL, per germline. CDR3 sequence (DNA): TGCGCCAGCAGCCGGGGGAGCGGGGGGCCTTACGAGCAGTACTTC. It is translated as CASSRGSGGPYEQYF.

The rearrangement uses TRBV5-6 and TRBJ2-7, with D possibly TRBD1 on 5 matching bases. CDR3 length equals 14 residues. Germline CDR1 SGHDT, CDR2 YYEEEE. The V end lost 3 bases, the J end lost 3 bases, and 13 bases lay between the germline ends. CDR3 sequence reads: CASSYRQRFYEQYF. As DNA, the CDR3 is TGTGCCAGCAGCTATAGACAGCGATTCTACGAGCAGTACTTC.

The CDR3 DNA reads as TGTGCCAGCACCCGGGGGACCCAAAGACACTATGGCTACACCTTC. Its translation: CASTRGTQRHYGYTF. This sequence joins TRBV2 and TRBJ1-2; D is perhaps TRBD1 (5 bases). Trimming cost V 7 bases and J 3 bases, with 18 bases left between them. The CDR3 is 15 amino acids. Germline assignment: CDR1 SNHLY and CDR2 FYNNEI.